This T cell receptor (beta chain) stems from a study of graft-versus-host responses after intestinal transplantation. In the study overall: The recipients all started with anti-thymocyte globulin induction and then took tacrolimus and steroids for roughly 3 years.

In regard to this clone: The antigen remains unidentified.

Produced via immunoSEQ multiplex PCR; TCRdb's table is partial and in-frame only. The sample contains approximately 50,000 clones, 65% to 85% of which appear only once. The sample here was unstimulated CD4+ T cells sorted from spleen or lymph node cells, taken before transplant. The receptor was isolated from a human donor who was the organ donor for an intestinal transplant.

The CDR3: CASSFNAGYEQYF. The CDR3 DNA sequence: TGTGCCAGTAGTTTCAATGCGGGGTACGAGCAGTACTTC. This rearrangement joins TRBV19 to TRBJ2-7, with a tentative D call TRBD2 (6 bases). Trimming removed 5 bases at V and 4 bases at J, with 12 bases between. The CDR3 is 13 residues long. Germline V CDR1 and CDR2: LNHDA, SQIVND (reference sequence).